This TCR beta chain was obtained from a study of metastatic and nonmetastatic thyroid tumors. On the study more broadly: Repertoires were compared across blood and tumor or nodule tissue from malignant and benign thyroid patients.

Study-wide results and limits: Reportedly, malignant thyroid tumors had significantly higher TCR beta diversity than benign nodules, in blood and tumor.

Treatment of any kind had been given to no patient before thyroid surgery. V dropped 4 bases and J dropped 2 bases, with 8 bases sitting between them. The CDR3 has 14 amino acids. The germline gives CDR1 MNHEY, CDR2 SVGEGT. Original analysis: The authors used CDR3 differences across clinicopathological groups to build a distant-metastasis classifier for papillary thyroid cancer. MiXCR reprocessed the PCR reads for TCRdb. Here the V and J calls rest on TCRdb's processing, not on the authors' analysis. The table includes about 7,000 clones, over 15% detected once. This clone was detected ten times or more. Its antigen is currently unknown.

This chain connects TRBV6-2 or TRBV6-3 to TRBJ2-2; D unresolved. The receptor comes from a male donor with papillary thyroid cancer or a benign thyroid nodule (not recorded which). Some clones in this sample may be carry-over from other donors' samples. Source material: adjacent normal tissue. CDR3 protein: CASSSWFNTGELFF. The CDR3 DNA sequence: TGTGCCAGCAGTTCGTGGTTTAACACCGGGGAGCTGTTTTTT.